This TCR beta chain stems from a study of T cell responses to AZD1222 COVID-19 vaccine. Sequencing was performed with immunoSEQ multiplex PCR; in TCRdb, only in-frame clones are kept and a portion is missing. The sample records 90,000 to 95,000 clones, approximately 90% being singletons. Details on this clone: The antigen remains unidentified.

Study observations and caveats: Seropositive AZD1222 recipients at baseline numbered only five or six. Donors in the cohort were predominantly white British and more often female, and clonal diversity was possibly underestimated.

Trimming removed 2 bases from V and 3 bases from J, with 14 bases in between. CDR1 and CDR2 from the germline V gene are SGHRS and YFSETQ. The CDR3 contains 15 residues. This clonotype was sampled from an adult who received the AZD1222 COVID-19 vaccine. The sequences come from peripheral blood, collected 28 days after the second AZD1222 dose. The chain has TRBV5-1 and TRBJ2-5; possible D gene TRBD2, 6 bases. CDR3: CASSLGRDWKETQYF. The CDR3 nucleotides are TGCGCCAGCAGCTTAGGGCGGGATTGGAAAGAGACCCAGTACTTC.